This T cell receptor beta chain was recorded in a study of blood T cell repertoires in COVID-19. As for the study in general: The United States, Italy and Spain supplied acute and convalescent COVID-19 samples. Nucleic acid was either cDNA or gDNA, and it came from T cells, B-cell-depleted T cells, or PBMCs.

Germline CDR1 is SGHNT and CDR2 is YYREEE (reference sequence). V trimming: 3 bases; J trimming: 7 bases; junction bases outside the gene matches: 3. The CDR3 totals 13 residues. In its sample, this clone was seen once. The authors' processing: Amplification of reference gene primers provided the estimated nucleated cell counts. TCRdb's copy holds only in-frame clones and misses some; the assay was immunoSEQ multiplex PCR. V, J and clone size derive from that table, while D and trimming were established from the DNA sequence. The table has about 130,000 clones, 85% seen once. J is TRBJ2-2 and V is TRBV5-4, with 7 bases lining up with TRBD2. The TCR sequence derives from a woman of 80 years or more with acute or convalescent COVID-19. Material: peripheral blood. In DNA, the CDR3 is TGTGCCAGCAGCTGGGGGGGGAACGGGGAGCTGTTTTTT. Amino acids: CASSWGGNGELFF. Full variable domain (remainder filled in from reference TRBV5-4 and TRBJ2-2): ETGVTQSPTHLIKTRGQQVTLRCSSQSGHNTVSWYQQALGQGPQFIFQYYREEENGRGNFPPRFSGLQFPNYSSELNVNALELDDSALYLCASSWGGNGELFFGEGSRLTVL.